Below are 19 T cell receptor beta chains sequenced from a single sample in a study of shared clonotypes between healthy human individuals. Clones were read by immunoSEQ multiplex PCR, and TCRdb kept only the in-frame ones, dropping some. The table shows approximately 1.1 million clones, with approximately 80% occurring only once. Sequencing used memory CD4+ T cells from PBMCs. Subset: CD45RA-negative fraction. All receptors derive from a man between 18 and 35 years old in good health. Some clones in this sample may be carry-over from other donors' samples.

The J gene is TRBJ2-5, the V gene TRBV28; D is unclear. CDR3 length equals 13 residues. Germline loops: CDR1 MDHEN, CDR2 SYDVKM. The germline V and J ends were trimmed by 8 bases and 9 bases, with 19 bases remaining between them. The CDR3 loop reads CASAREGAGSQYF. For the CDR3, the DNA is TGTGCCAGCGCCAGAGAAGGTGCAGGCTCCCAGTACTTC.

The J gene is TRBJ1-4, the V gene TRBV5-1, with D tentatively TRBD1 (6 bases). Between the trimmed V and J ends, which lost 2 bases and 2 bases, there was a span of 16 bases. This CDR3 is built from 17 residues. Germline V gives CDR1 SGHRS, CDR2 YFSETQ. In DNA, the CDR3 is TGCGCCAGCAGCTTTTCATCGAGGGGGAAGACTAATGAAAAACTGTTTTTT. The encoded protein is CASSFSSRGKTNEKLFF.

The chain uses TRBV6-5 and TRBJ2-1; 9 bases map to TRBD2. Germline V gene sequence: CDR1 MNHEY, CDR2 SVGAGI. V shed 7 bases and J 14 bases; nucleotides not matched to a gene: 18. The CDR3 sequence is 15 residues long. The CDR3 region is CASTPGLAPLTEEFF. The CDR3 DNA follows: TGTGCCAGCACCCCGGGACTAGCCCCGCTCACGGAGGAGTTCTTC.

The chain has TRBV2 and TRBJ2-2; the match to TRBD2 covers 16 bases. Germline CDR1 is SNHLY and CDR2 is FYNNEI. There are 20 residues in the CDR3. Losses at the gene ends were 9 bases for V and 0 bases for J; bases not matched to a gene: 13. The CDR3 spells CARETTGLAGGITNTGELFF. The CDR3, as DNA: TGTGCCAGGGAAACAACGGGACTAGCGGGAGGGATAACGAACACCGGGGAGCTGTTTTTT.

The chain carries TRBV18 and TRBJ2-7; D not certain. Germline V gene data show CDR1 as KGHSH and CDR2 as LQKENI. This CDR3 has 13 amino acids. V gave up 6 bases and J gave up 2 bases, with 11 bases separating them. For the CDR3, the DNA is TGTGCCAGCTCCCCCGGTCGTACCTACGAGCAGTACTTC. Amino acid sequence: CASSPGRTYEQYF.

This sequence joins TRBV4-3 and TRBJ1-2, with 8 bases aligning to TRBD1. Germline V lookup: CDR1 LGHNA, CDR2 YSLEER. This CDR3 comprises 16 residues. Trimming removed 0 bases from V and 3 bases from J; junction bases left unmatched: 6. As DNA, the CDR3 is TGCGCCAGCAGCCAAGAGCCAGGGGGCAGGTACTATGGCTACACCTTC. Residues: CASSQEPGGRYYGYTF.

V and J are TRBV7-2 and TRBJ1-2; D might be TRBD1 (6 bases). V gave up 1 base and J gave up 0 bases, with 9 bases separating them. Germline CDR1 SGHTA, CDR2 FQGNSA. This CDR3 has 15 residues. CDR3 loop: CASSLGTVSNYGYTF. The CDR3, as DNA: TGTGCCAGCAGCTTAGGGACAGTCTCTAACTATGGCTACACCTTC.

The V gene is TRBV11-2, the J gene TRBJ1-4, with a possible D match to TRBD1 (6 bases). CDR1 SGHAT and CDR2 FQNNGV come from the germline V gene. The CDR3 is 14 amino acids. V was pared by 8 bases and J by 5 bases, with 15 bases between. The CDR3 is CASGLGHKNEKLFF. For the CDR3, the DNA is TGTGCCAGCGGTTTGGGACATAAGAATGAAAAACTGTTTTTT.

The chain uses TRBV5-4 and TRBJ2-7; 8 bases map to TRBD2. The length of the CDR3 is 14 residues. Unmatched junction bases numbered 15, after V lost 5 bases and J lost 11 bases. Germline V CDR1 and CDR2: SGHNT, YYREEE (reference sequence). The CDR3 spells CASRESGSKGREYF. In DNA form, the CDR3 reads TGTGCCAGCAGAGAGAGCGGGAGTAAGGGCCGGGAGTACTTC.

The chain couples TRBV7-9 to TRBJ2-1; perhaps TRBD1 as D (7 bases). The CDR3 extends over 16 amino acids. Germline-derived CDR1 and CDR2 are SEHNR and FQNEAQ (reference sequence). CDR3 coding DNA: TGTTCGGAAACGGGGCTGCGGGACAGCTCCTACAATGAGCAGTTCTTC. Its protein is CSETGLRDSSYNEQFF.

In DNA form, the CDR3 reads TGTGCCAGCAGTGAACCCGCGGGGAATGAGCAGTTCTTC. Protein sequence: CASSEPAGNEQFF. The J gene is TRBJ2-1, the V gene TRBV25-1, with D maybe TRBD2 (6 bases). Germline values: CDR1 MGHDK, CDR2 SYGVNS. V lost 2 bases and J 7 bases, leaving 9 bases between the germline ends. This CDR3 is 13 amino acids long.

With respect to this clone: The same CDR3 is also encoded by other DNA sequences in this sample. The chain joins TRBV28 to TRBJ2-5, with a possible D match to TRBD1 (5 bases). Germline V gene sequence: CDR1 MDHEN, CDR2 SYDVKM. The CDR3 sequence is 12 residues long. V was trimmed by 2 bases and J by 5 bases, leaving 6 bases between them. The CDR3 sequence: CASSLNRETQYF. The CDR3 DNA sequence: TGTGCCAGCAGTTTAAACAGGGAGACCCAGTACTTC.

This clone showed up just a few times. CDR3 sequence (DNA): TGTGCCAGCAGACTGGACGACCATCAGCCCCAGCATTTT. Translated, it gives CASRLDDHQPQHF. This rearrangement joins TRBV6-5 to TRBJ1-5, with D unresolved. Germline V gives CDR1 MNHEY, CDR2 SVGAGI. The CDR3 has 13 residues. V lost 6 bases and J lost 5, with 11 bases in between.

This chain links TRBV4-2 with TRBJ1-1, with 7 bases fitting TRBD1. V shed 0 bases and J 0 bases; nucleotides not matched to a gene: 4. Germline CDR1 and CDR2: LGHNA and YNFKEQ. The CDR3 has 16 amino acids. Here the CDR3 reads CASSQDPGQMNTEAFF. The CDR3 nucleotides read TGTGCCAGCAGCCAAGACCCGGGACAGATGAACACTGAAGCTTTCTTT.

The CDR3 spells CASSPYSAENTEAFF. In DNA, the CDR3 is TGTGCCAGCTCACCATATTCGGCAGAGAACACTGAAGCTTTCTTT. The chain combines TRBV18 with TRBJ1-1; D not certain. The CDR3 has 15 amino acids. The V gene's germline CDR1 is KGHSH and CDR2 LQKENI. With 2 bases removed from V and 1 base from J, the gap between germline ends came to 11 bases. The full variable domain, completed using reference TRBV18 and TRBJ1-1, is NAGVMQNPRHLVRRRGQEARLRCSPMKGHSHVYWYRQLPEEGLKFMVYLQKENIIDESGMPKERFSAEFPKEGPSILRIQQVVRGDSAAYFCASSPYSAENTEAFFGQGTRLTVV.

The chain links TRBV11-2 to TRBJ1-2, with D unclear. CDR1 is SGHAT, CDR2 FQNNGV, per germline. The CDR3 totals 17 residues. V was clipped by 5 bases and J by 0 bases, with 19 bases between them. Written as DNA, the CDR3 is TGTGCCAGCAGCCCTCTCAGTTGGGTAAACTCTAACTATGGCTACACCTTC. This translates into CASSPLSWVNSNYGYTF.

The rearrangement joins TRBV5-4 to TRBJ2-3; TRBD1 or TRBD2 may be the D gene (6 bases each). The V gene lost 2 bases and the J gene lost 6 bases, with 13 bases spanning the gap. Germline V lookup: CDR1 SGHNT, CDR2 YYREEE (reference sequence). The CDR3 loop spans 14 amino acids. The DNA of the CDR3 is TGTGCCAGCAGCTTTAACCGGGGGCAGGATACGCAGTATTTT. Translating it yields CASSFNRGQDTQYF.

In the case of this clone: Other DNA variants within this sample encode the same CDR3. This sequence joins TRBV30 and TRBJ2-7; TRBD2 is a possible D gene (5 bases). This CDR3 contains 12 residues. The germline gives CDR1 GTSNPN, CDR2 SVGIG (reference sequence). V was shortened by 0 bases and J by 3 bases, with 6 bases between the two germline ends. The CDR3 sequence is CAWSVAGYEQYF. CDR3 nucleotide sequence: TGTGCCTGGAGTGTGGCGGGCTACGAGCAGTACTTC.

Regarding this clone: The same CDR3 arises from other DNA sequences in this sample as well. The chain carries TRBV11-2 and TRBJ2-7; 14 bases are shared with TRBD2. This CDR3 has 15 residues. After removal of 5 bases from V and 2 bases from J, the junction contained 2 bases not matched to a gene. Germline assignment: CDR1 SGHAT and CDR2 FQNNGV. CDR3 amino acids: CASSPGLAGAYEQYF. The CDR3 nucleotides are TGTGCCAGCAGCCCGGGACTAGCGGGAGCCTACGAGCAGTACTTC.